The rows below give T cell receptor beta chains drawn from one sample of a study of T-cell reconstitution after alpha-beta-depleted transplantation in children. TCRdb reprocessed the PCR reads via MiXCR and lists one record per CDR3 protein. This table holds about 420,000 distinct CDR3 sequences, 15% to 20% found once. The source material was PBMCs, mostly from graft donor cells, sampled 360 days after TCRalphabeta/CD19-depleted stem cell transplant. The source of these receptors is a boy less than two years old who had a stem cell transplant for Wiskott-Aldrich syndrome, so the T cells may come from the graft donor. The CDR3 runs from the conserved cysteine through the conserved F or W. The order of the fields is J gene, V gene, D gene, clone size, CDR3 DNA, CDR3 protein. D genes are given only for firm matches. Clone sizes are given selectively: once, few, many, or a class where the clone is expanded.

>TRBJ2-7|TRBV27|TRBD2|-
TGTGCCAGCAGCCGGAACGGGAGGCCCACCTACGAGCAGTACTTC
CASSRNGRPTYEQYF
>TRBJ2-6|TRBV20-1|-|-
TGCAGTGCTAGAGATCCACATGGTAACTCTGGGGCCAACGTCCTGACTTTC
CSARDPHGNSGANVLTF
>TRBJ2-7|TRBV3-1|-|-
TGTGCCAGCAGCCGACAGATTTTCTACGAGCAGTACTTC
CASSRQIFYEQYF
>TRBJ2-7|TRBV7-2|TRBD2|-
TGTGCCACCAGCATGGAACTAGCGGGAAGGTACGAGCAGTACTTC
CATSMELAGRYEQYF
>TRBJ2-2|TRBV10-2|-|-
TGCGCCAGCAGTGAGTCCGTAGCCGGGGAGCTGTTTTTT
CASSESVAGELFF
>TRBJ2-7|TRBV20-1|TRBD1|few
TGCAGTGCTAGCGGTTTCGGACAGGGGCCTTACGAGCAGTACTTC
CSASGFGQGPYEQYF
>TRBJ2-1|TRBV5-1|TRBD2|-
TGCGCCAGCAGCTCATTAGCGGGGGCGGTTTACAATGAGCAGTTCTTC
CASSSLAGAVYNEQFF
>TRBJ2-1|TRBV20-1|TRBD2|-
TGCGGTGCTCCCGTAATCCCCCCCTTAGCGGGGAACAATGAGCAGTTCTTC
CGAPVIPPLAGNNEQFF
>TRBJ2-7|TRBV5-1|-|many
TGCGCCAGCAGTGGAGGGTTCGAGCAGTACTTC
CASSGGFEQYF
>TRBJ2-3|TRBV4-2|-|few
TGTGCCAGCAGCCAAGACGCCGCGGGTACTAGCACAGATACGCAGTATTTT
CASSQDAAGTSTDTQYF
>TRBJ1-1|TRBV11-2|-|-
TGTGCCAGCAGCTTACCCGGACTACCGAACACTGAAGCTTTCTTT
CASSLPGLPNTEAFF
>TRBJ1-2|TRBV5-6|-|few
TGTGCCAGCAGCTTTCGGGTTTATGGCTACACCTTC
CASSFRVYGYTF
>TRBJ2-1|TRBV27|-|few
TGTGCCAGCAGGCCCGACGGGCGGAATGAGCAGTTCTTC
CASRPDGRNEQFF